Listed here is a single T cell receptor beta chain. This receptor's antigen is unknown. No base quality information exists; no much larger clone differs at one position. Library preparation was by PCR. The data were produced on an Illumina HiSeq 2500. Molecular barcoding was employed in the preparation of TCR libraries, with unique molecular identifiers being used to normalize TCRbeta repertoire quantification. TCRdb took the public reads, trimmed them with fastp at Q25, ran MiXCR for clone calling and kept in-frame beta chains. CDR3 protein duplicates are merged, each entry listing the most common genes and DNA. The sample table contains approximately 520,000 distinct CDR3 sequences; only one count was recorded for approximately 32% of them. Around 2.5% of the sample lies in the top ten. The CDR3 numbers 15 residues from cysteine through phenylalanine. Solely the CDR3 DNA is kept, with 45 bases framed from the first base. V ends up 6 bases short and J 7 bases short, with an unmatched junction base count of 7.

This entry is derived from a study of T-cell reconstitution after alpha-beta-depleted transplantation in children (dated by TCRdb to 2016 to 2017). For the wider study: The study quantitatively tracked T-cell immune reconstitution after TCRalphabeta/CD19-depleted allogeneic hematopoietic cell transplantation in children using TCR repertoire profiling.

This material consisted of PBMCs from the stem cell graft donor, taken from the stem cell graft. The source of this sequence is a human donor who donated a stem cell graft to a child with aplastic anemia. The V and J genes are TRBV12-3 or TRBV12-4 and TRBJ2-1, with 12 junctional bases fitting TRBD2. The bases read TGTGCCAGCAGCCGGACTAGCGGGGCGCCTAATGAGCAGTTCTTC. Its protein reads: CASSRTSGAPNEQFF.